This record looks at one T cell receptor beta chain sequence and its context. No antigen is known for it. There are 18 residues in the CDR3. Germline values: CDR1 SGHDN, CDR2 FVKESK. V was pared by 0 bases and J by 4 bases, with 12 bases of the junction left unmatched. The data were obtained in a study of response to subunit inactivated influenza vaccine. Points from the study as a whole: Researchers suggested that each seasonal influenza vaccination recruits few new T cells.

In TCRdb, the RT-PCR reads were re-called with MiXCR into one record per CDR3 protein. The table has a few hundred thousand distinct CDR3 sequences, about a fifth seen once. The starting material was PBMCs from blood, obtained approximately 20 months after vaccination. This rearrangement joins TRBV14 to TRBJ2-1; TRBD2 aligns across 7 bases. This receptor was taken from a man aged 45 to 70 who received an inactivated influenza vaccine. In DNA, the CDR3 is TGTGCCAGCAGCCAAGATCTTGTTCGCGGGGGAGTATACAATGAGCAGTTCTTC. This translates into CASSQDLVRGGVYNEQFF.